This entry lists 19 T cell receptor beta chains sequenced from one sample in a study of blood T cell repertoires in COVID-19. Repertoires were generated with immunoSEQ multiplex PCR, while TCRdb's copy carries only in-frame clones and drops some. This table holds 330,000 or so clones, roughly 87% found once. Sequencing was done on a sample of PBMCs or T cells enriched from blood (not recorded which). The receptors were sampled from a woman aged 25 to 39 who had recovered from COVID-19.

The rearrangement joins TRBV11-2 to TRBJ2-1, with 8 bases that match TRBD2. Germline CDR1 and CDR2: SGHAT and FQNNGV. Unmatched junction bases numbered 12, after V lost 4 bases and J lost 4 bases. The CDR3 length is 17 residues. CDR3 nucleotide sequence: TGTGCCAGCAGCTCGCCCAGACTAGCGTCAGCATACAATGAGCAGTTCTTC. Translating gives CASSSPRLASAYNEQFF. Drawing the rest from reference TRBV11-2 and TRBJ2-1, the complete variable domain is EAGVAQSPRYKIIEKRQSVAFWCNPISGHATLYWYQQILGQGPKLLIQFQNNGVVDDSQLPKDRFSAERLKGVDSTLKIQPAKLEDSAVYLCASSSPRLASAYNEQFFGPGTRLTVL.

This clone appeared once. The chain combines TRBV7-2 with TRBJ2-7, with 8 bases lining up with TRBD1. J gave up 1 base and V 1 base, and 6 bases lay outside the gene matches. Germline CDR1 and CDR2: SGHTA and FQGNSA. The CDR3 extends over 16 amino acids. The chain's CDR3 is CASSLVSTGASYEQYF. The CDR3 DNA reads TGTGCCAGCAGCTTAGTCTCGACAGGGGCATCCTACGAGCAGTACTTC.

A single count supports this clone. V gene TRBV6-6 combines with J gene TRBJ2-7; no clear D. This CDR3 has 13 residues. CDR1 and CDR2 (germline): MNHNY, SVGAGI (reference sequence). Trimming removed 2 bases at V and 4 bases at J, with 9 bases between. CDR3 nucleotide sequence: TGTGCCAGCAGTTACGGTCACTTATACGAGCAGTACTTC. Residues: CASSYGHLYEQYF.

J is TRBJ2-7 and V is TRBV5-1; 7 bases agree with TRBD1. Germline assignment: CDR1 SGHRS and CDR2 YFSETQ. With 0 bases clipped from V and 1 base from J, the junction kept 10 bases outside the gene matches. The CDR3 contains 17 residues. CDR3 protein: CASSLGLLGTASYEQYF. The CDR3 bases are TGCGCCAGCAGCTTGGGGCTTCTGGGGACAGCTTCCTACGAGCAGTACTTC.

The chain employs TRBV6-5 and TRBJ2-5, with D perhaps TRBD2 (5 bases). V was clipped by 8 bases and J by 7 bases, with 17 bases between them. Germline V gene lookup returns CDR1 MNHEY and CDR2 SVGAGI. The CDR3 runs to 13 residues. The CDR3 DNA reads TGTGCCAGCGGAGGCGGGTCCCGCGGGACCCAGTACTTC. Translation gives CASGGGSRGTQYF.

This rearrangement joins TRBV6-5 to TRBJ2-7, with 8 bases that match TRBD1. Germline-derived CDR1 and CDR2 are MNHEY and SVGAGI. V gave up 6 bases and J gave up 0 bases; unmatched junction bases: 4. CDR3 size: 14 residues. The CDR3 loop reads CASRSGGYSYEQYF. CDR3 bases: TGTGCCAGCAGATCAGGGGGCTACTCCTACGAGCAGTACTTC.

The chain couples TRBV19 to TRBJ2-5, with a tentative D call TRBD1 (5 bases). Trimming left V 5 bases short and J 6 bases short, with 13 bases between. Looked up from germline, CDR1 is LNHDA and CDR2 is SQIVND (reference sequence). This CDR3 has 13 residues. Here the CDR3 DNA reads TGTGCCAGTAGTGATCAGGGTGGAAAGACCCAGTACTTC. Protein product: CASSDQGGKTQYF.

The gene calls are TRBV12-5 and TRBJ1-5; 7 positions match TRBD1. V shed 5 bases and J 3 bases; nucleotides not matched to a gene: 10. The CDR3 runs to 16 residues. Germline loops: CDR1 LGHNT, CDR2 FRNRAP. In nucleotides, the CDR3 is TGTGCTAGTGGTCTTTTAAACAGGGGCGCCAATCAGCCCCAGCATTTT. This gives the protein CASGLLNRGANQPQHF.

The chain employs TRBV7-2 and TRBJ2-3; D is undetermined. Germline V lookup: CDR1 SGHTA, CDR2 FQGNSA. Deletions cut 0 bases from V and 3 bases from J, with 4 bases between. The CDR3 runs to 13 residues. The CDR3 DNA follows: TGTGCCAGCAGCTTAGCGCTAACAGATACGCAGTATTTT. Its protein product is CASSLALTDTQYF.

The rearrangement joins TRBV4-1 to TRBJ1-5; a possible D gene is TRBD1 (6 bases). Trimming stripped 5 bases from V and 0 bases from J, with 14 bases between. CDR1 is MGHRA, CDR2 YSYEKL, per germline. This CDR3 spans 16 amino acids. CDR3 DNA sequence: TGCGCCAGCAGCGAATCAGGGGCCCTTAGCAATCAGCCCCAGCATTTT. Protein product: CASSESGALSNQPQHF.

This chain uses TRBV5-1 with TRBJ1-3, with TRBD1 matching over 10 bases. This CDR3 spans 16 amino acids. Germline-derived CDR1 and CDR2 are SGHRS and YFSETQ. Trimming removed 0 bases from V and 4 bases from J; junction bases left unmatched: 4. CDR3 sequence (DNA): TGCGCCAGCAGCTTGGGACAGGGGGCATCCGGAAACACCATATATTTT. Amino acid sequence: CASSLGQGASGNTIYF. Full variable domain (missing parts from reference TRBV5-1 and TRBJ1-3): KAGVTQTPRYLIKTRGQQVTLSCSPISGHRSVSWYQQTPGQGLQFLFEYFSETQRNKGNFPGRFSGRQFSNSRSEMNVSTLELGDSALYLCASSLGQGASGNTIYFGEGSWLTVV.

This chain connects TRBV29-1 to TRBJ1-1, with no clear D. The germline V gene encodes CDR1 SQVTM and CDR2 ANQGSEA. The CDR3 is 11 amino acids. V lost 6 bases and J 2 bases, leaving 7 bases between the germline ends. The CDR3 loop reads CSVAHNTEAFF. The CDR3 DNA reads TGCAGCGTCGCACATAACACTGAAGCTTTCTTT.

The V gene is TRBV7-2, the J gene TRBJ2-3; TRBD2 matches at 8 bases. The CDR3 has 15 residues. V was pared by 3 bases and J by 3 bases, with 5 bases of the junction left unmatched. Germline V lookup: CDR1 SGHTA, CDR2 FQGNSA. DNA for the CDR3: TGTGCCAGCAGCTTCCTGGCTAGCGGGACAGATACGCAGTATTTT. It translates to CASSFLASGTDTQYF.

The rearrangement links TRBV5-6 to TRBJ1-2, with TRBD1 as a possible D gene (5 bases). Germline V CDR1 and CDR2: SGHDT, YYEEEE. The V gene lost 1 base and the J gene lost 4 bases, with 17 bases spanning the gap. This CDR3 has 16 residues. The CDR3 region has the DNA TGTGCCAGCAGCTTGTTTTCAGGGCTGAGGTCCTATGGCTACACCTTC. Its protein product is CASSLFSGLRSYGYTF.

V usage is TRBV28 and J usage is TRBJ2-1; 10 nucleotides agree with TRBD2. The CDR3 has 16 amino acids. CDR1 MDHEN and CDR2 SYDVKM come from the germline V gene. V gave up 5 bases and J gave up 7 bases; unmatched junction bases: 11. The CDR3 is CASSPLLAGVNNEQFF. In DNA form, the CDR3 reads TGTGCCAGCAGTCCCCTCCTAGCGGGAGTAAATAATGAGCAGTTCTTC.

V usage is TRBV2 and J usage is TRBJ2-5; 11 bases fit TRBD2. The CDR3 length is 15 residues. Trimming removed 6 bases from V and 5 bases from J; junction bases left unmatched: 8. CDR1 and CDR2 (germline): SNHLY, FYNNEI. Written as DNA, the CDR3 is TGTGCCAGCAGCCGACTAGCGGGGATTCAGGAGACCCAGTACTTC. It encodes CASSRLAGIQETQYF.

This rearrangement joins TRBV18 to TRBJ2-1, with 10 bases identical to TRBD2. V trimming: 6 bases; J trimming: 9 bases; junction bases outside the gene matches: 14. There are 16 residues in the CDR3. CDR1 is KGHSH and CDR2 is LQKENI in the germline V gene. This chain's CDR3 is CASSHGVAGGVGEQFF. CDR3 nucleotide sequence: TGTGCCAGCTCCCACGGGGTAGCGGGGGGTGTCGGTGAGCAGTTCTTC.

The CDR3 DNA follows: TGTGCCAGCAGCCTAACGGACATTACCTCTGGAAACACCATATATTTT. As protein: CASSLTDITSGNTIYF. V is TRBV4-2 and J is TRBJ1-3, with D possibly TRBD1 on 5 matching bases. The germline gives CDR1 LGHNA, CDR2 YNFKEQ. This CDR3 spans 16 amino acids. Trimming shortened V by 4 bases and J by 0 bases, and 13 bases separated the two germline ends.

The rearrangement links TRBV10-3 to TRBJ2-1; 9 nucleotides match TRBD2. In germline, CDR1 is ENHRY, CDR2 SYGVKD. J lost 4 bases, V lost 10 bases, and 11 bases had no gene match. This CDR3 has 15 residues. CDR3 nucleotides: TGTGCCACTTCCTTCGCGGGAGGGCTATACAATGAGCAGTTCTTC. It translates to CATSFAGGLYNEQFF.